This T cell receptor (beta chain) was obtained from a study of OX40 agonist ivuxolimab in advanced cancers. Turning to the study itself: Every 2 weeks, patients got intravenous ivuxolimab at one of six dose levels (0.01-10 mg/kg). Partial responses occurred in three patients (one hepatocellular carcinoma, two cutaneous melanoma). Study-wide points: The expanded peripheral T cells' antigen specificity was not determined.

CDR1 LNHDA and CDR2 SQIVND come from the germline V gene (reference sequence). CDR3 length: 15 residues. Trimming cost V 5 bases and J 7 bases, with 15 bases left between them. On this clone itself: Its antigen is unidentified.

A history of autoimmune disease or systemic immunosuppression excluded patients. Sequenced by immunoSEQ multiplex PCR; TCRdb stores in-frame clones only, minus some. The sample includes approximately 94,000 clones, roughly 90% of them seen just once. The sample consisted of CD4+ or CD8+ T cells sorted from blood, taken in a trial of the OX40 agonist ivuxolimab. The J gene is TRBJ1-6, the V gene TRBV19; possibly TRBD1 for D (5 bases). The TCR originated in an adult with an advanced solid tumor such as melanoma, head and neck, liver or kidney cancer. CDR3 region: CASSGARNRNSPLHF. CDR3 nucleotide sequence: TGTGCCAGTAGTGGCGCCAGGAACAGGAATTCACCCCTCCACTTT.